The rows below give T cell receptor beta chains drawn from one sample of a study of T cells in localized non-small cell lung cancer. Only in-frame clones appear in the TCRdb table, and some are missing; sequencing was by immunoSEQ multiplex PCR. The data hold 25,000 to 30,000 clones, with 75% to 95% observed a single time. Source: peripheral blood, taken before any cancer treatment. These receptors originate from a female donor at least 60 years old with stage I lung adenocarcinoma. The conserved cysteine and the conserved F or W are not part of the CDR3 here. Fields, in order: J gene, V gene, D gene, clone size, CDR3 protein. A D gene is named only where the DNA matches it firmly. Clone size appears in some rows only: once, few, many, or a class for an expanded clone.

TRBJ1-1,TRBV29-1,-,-,SVGGLTEAF
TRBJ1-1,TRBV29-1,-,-,SADWHTEAF
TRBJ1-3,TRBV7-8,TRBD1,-,ATSGGRDTIY
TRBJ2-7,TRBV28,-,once,ASSSPSGTSYEQY
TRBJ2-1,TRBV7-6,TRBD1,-,ASSLGTGGAGNEQF
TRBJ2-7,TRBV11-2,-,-,ASSLKGGYEQY
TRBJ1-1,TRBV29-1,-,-,SVEKLSGAAEAF
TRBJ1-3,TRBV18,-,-,ASSPFSISSGNTIY
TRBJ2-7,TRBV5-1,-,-,ASSLEYMLGEQY
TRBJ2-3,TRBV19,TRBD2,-,ASSMWGLAGDYTQY
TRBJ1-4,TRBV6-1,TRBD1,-,ASSNYRGGF
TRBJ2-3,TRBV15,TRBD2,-,ASRTSGADTQY
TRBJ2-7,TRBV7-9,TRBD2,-,ASSLARLAGGEQY
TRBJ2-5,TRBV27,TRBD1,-,ASSMTGTQETQY
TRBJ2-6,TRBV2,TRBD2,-,ASSETSGRDSSGANVLT
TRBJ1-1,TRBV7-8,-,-,ASTPLNGRINTEAF
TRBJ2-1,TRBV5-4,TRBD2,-,ASSRGGLAGAYNEQF
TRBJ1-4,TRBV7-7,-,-,ASSRTPATNEKLF
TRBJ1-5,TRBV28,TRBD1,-,ASSFRTGGSNQPQH
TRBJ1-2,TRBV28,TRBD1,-,ASSSGTANRGYGYT
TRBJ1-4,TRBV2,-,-,ASSEAFRRRNEKLF
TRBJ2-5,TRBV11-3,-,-,ASSLGTNKQETQY
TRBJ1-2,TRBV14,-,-,ASSQGVWQLYGYT
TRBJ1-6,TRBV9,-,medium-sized,ASSVVGALDSPLH